This is a list of T cell receptor beta chains from one sample in a study of cytomegalovirus exposure and HLA in healthy donors. Only in-frame clones appear in the TCRdb table, and some are missing; sequencing was by immunoSEQ multiplex PCR. The sample consists of 150,000 or so clones, roughly 80% of them appearing once. Input material: PBMCs. The origin of the receptors is a female donor in good health and CMV-seronegative. CDR3s include the opening cysteine and the closing phenylalanine or tryptophan. Clone size is shown for a subset of rows, as once, few, many or a class of expanded clone.

NA,TRBV9,CASSQYDRVVPQHF
NA,TRBV5-1,CASSRQGAGGSDPNEKLFF
NA,TRBV6-1,CASRQLNIQYF
NA,TRBV2,CASSELRVSGNTIYF
NA,TRBV7-2,CASSLRTSGSIFYEQYF
NA,TRBV6-1,CASSDNYLAIQQYF
NA,TRBV6-1,CASSEDGRASYNEQFF
NA,TRBV7-8,CASSRRDRVAETQYF
few,TRBV30,CAWKFRQGFHFF
NA,TRBV30,CAWSKVGALQETQYF
NA,TRBV7-9,CASSLATGLPEAFF
NA,TRBV30,CAWNDGRTEAFF
NA,TRBV30,CAWKERGLTEQFF
few,TRBV27,CASSWDRGGQPQHF
NA,TRBV28,CASSLRSTEAFF
NA,TRBV5-1,CASRGQGVPYEQYF
NA,TRBV25-1,CASSEYRDTEAFF
NA,TRBV5-1,CASSLQGPQETQYF
NA,TRBV5-1,CASSLQQGSEKLFF
NA,TRBV7-9,CSSSRGTEYQPQHF
NA,TRBV19,CASSERGGGFSYNEQFF
once,TRBV10-3,CAARTAEPLWGNEQFF
NA,TRBV7-9,CSSSLSLAGSYNEQFF
NA,TRBV4-1,CASSRTDSTDTQYF
NA,TRBV5-8,CASSYGTLYNEQFF
NA,TRBV18,CASSPTSSDRGYGYTF
NA,TRBV27,CASRDRSDYGYTF
once,TRBV7-9,CASSDPGQGLQETQYF
NA,TRBV2,CASSDWGAYEQYF
NA,TRBV10-1,CASRRGLAGGGEVSYNEQFF
NA,TRBV13,CASSRDRADTGELFF
NA,TRBV5-1,CASSTGLAGVRGTDTQYF
once,TRBV4-1,CASSRLDRADYGYTF
NA,TRBV7-9,CASSFPGRESYNEQFF
NA,TRBV4-1,CASSQLPGVYQPQHF
once,TRBV12-2,CASRFPHREPYGYTF
NA,TRBV5-1,CASSFGGGAADTQYF
NA,TRBV6-1,CASSQTSSYEQYF
NA,TRBV27,CASSFIRQMTYNSPLHF
NA,TRBV4-1,CASSQDDVTVNYGYTF
NA,TRBV7-9,CASSSQGADTEAFF
NA,TRBV4-1,CASSQPGQKDPSGNTIYF
NA,TRBV4-1,CASSQTGSGRVTGELFF
once,TRBV5-6,CASSLGGQGRQETQYF
NA,TRBV4-2,CASSQDSAERNGYTF
NA,TRBV11-2,CASSSGTSYRDYNEQFF
NA,TRBV15,CATSGGTGDQETQYF
NA,TRBV6-6,CASRPPTGYSGNTIYF
few,TRBV7-8,CASSLATVTRETQYF
few,TRBV5-1,CASSRQGSQADTQYF
NA,TRBV6-1,CASSEGVGQGTYEQYF